This note documents a single T cell receptor beta chain sequence. Its antigen is undetermined. The source of the sample is a study of blood T cells in healthy people across ages. This CDR3 has 13 amino acids. The V and J ends lost 4 bases and 4 bases respectively, with 9 bases between them. The study, taken as a whole, reports: Per million T cells, TCR beta diversity dropped about linearly as age rose.

PCR was performed a second time for about 6 to 12 cycles using a sample-barcoded 5' primer and a J-beta primer mix. TCRdb re-called the 5' RACE reads through MiXCR, storing one row per CDR3 protein. This table holds about 680,000 distinct CDR3 sequences, 49% found once. At least 5 micrograms of total RNA were extracted per sample. The clonotype comes from a woman aged 60-75 years in good health. The sample was blood. V usage is TRBV12-3 or TRBV12-4 and J usage is TRBJ2-3; D not certain. The CDR3 is CASSSWGSDTQYF. CDR3 nucleotides: TGTGCCAGCAGTTCGTGGGGTTCAGATACGCAGTATTTT.